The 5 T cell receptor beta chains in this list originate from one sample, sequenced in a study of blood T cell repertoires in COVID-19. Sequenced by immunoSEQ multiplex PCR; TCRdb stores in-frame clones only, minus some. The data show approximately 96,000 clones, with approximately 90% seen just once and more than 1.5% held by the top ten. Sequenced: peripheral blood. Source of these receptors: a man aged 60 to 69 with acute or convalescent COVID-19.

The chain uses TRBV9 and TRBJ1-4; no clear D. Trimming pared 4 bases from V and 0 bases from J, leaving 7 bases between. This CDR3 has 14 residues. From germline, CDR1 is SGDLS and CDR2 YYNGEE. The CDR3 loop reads CASSSLATNEKLFF. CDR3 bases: TGTGCCAGCAGCTCACTTGCAACTAATGAAAAACTGTTTTTT.

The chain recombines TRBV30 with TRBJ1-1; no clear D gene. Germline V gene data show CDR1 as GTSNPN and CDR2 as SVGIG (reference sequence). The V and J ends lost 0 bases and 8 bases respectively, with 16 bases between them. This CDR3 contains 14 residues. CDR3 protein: CAWSVGRGVLEAFF. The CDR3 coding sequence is TGTGCCTGGAGTGTAGGAAGAGGCGTCCTCGAAGCTTTCTTT.

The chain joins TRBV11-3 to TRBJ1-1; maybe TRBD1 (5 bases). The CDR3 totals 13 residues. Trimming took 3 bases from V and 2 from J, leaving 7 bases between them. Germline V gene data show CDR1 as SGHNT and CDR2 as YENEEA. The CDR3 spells CASSFQGNTEAFF. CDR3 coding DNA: TGTGCCAGCAGCTTTCAGGGAAACACTGAAGCTTTCTTT.

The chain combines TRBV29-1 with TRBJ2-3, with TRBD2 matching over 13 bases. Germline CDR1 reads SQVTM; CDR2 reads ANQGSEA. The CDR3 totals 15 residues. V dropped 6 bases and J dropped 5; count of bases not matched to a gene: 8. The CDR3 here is CSVRLAGGNIDTQYF. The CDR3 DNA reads TGCAGCGTCAGACTAGCGGGAGGTAATATAGATACGCAGTATTTT.

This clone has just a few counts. The CDR3, as DNA: TGTGCCAGCAGTGGATGGACAGGGGCCGACTATGGCTACACCTTC. Its translation is CASSGWTGADYGYTF. The chain links TRBV2 to TRBJ1-2; TRBD1 matches 9 bases. The CDR3 loop spans 15 amino acids. Germline assignment: CDR1 SNHLY and CDR2 FYNNEI. Trimming at V came to 4 bases and at J to 3 bases, leaving 6 bases not matched to a gene.